This TCR beta chain appears in the sequencing data of a study of blood T cell repertoires in COVID-19. Trimming shortened V by 5 bases and J by 5 bases, and 10 bases separated the two germline ends. This CDR3 has 12 residues. Authors' data handling: Amplification from reference gene primers served as the basis for estimated nucleated cell counts. Generated by immunoSEQ multiplex PCR, the TCRdb table keeps only in-frame clones and is missing some. Clone size and the V and J calls come from that table; the DNA yielded D and trimming. The data show 140,000 to 150,000 clones, under 90% seen once. This TCR derives from a human donor in a cohort sampled during active COVID-19. Material for sequencing was peripheral blood. This rearrangement joins TRBV12-3 or TRBV12-4 to TRBJ2-7; tentative D call: TRBD1 (6 bases). CDR3 loop: CASSPTGNEQYF. The CDR3 coding sequence is TGTGCCAGCAGTCCTACAGGGAACGAGCAGTACTTC.